Presented here are 21 T cell receptor beta chains from one specimen sequenced in a study of blood T cell repertoires in COVID-19. The repertoire was sequenced with immunoSEQ multiplex PCR; TCRdb's copy has only in-frame clones and lacks some. The profile shows 80,000 to 100,000 clones, approximately 82% of them singletons. The specimen sequenced was peripheral blood. These receptor sequences come from a man in his 70s with active or convalescent COVID-19.

The V call is TRBV15, the J call TRBJ2-2; D is possibly TRBD1 (6 bases). The CDR3 consists of 13 residues. Germline V gives CDR1 LNHNV, CDR2 YYDKDF (reference sequence). V was clipped by 1 base and J by 7 bases, with 7 bases between them. CDR3 sequence reads: CATSRAQGGELFF. The CDR3 DNA follows: TGTGCCACCAGCAGAGCACAGGGCGGGGAGCTGTTTTTT.

The chain carries TRBV11-3 and TRBJ2-1; 10 bases map to TRBD2. J lost 9 bases, V lost 0 bases, and 11 bases had no gene match. This CDR3 is built from 17 residues. Germline CDR1 is SGHNT and CDR2 is YENEEA. The CDR3 nucleotides read TGTGCCAGCAGCTTAGAGGGGGCTAGCGGGGGAACTGCTGAGCAGTTCTTC. As protein: CASSLEGASGGTAEQFF. The variable domain in full, with the rest retrieved from reference TRBV11-3 and TRBJ2-1, is EAGVVQSPRYKIIEKKQPVAFWCNPISGHNTLYWYLQNLGQGPELLIRYENEEAVDDSQLPKDRFSAERLKGVDSTLKIQPAELGDSAVYLCASSLEGASGGTAEQFFGPGTRLTVL.

The sample holds a few counts of this clone. The J gene is TRBJ2-5, the V gene TRBV5-1, with D possibly matching TRBD1 (5 bases). The germline gives CDR1 SGHRS, CDR2 YFSETQ. Trimming took off 4 bases at V and 4 bases at J, with 11 bases between the two ends. The CDR3 is made up of 13 amino acids. The CDR3 spells CASSTQGGETQYF. The CDR3 DNA reads as TGCGCCAGCAGCACCCAGGGTGGAGAGACCCAGTACTTC.

The chain carries TRBV10-1 and TRBJ2-3; TRBD2 matches 9 bases. The CDR3 loop spans 16 amino acids. Per germline, CDR1 WNHNN and CDR2 SYGVQD (reference sequence). The junction had 8 bases not matched to a gene; V was cut back by 5 bases and J by 2 bases. The CDR3 DNA is TGCGCCAGCAGTCTGCGGGGGGGCCGTGACACAGATACGCAGTATTTT. Its translation is CASSLRGGRDTDTQYF.

The chain combines TRBV3-1 (or the pseudogene TRBV3-2) with TRBJ2-6; 10 nucleotides match TRBD1. Germline V gene sequence: CDR1 LGHDT, CDR2 YNNKEL (reference sequence). This CDR3 is 17 amino acids long. With V trimmed by 4 bases and J by 1 base, 4 bases remained unmatched. The CDR3 loop is CASSRTGQGSGANVLTF. In DNA, the CDR3 is TGTGCCAGCAGCCGGACGGGACAGGGGTCTGGGGCCAACGTCCTGACTTTC.

The V and J genes are TRBV10-3 and TRBJ2-1, with 14 bases identical to TRBD2. Losses at the gene ends were 9 bases for V and 1 base for J; bases not matched to a gene: 2. Germline loops: CDR1 ENHRY, CDR2 SYGVKD. The CDR3 is 15 residues long. CDR3 nucleotide sequence: TGTGCCATGGGGACTAGCGGGGGTTCCTACAATGAGCAGTTCTTC. Its protein product is CAMGTSGGSYNEQFF.

V and J are TRBV3-1 (or the pseudogene TRBV3-2) and TRBJ1-1; D remains unclear. The CDR3 has 14 amino acids. Trimming shortened V by 0 bases and J by 5 bases, and 10 bases separated the two germline ends. Germline CDR1 reads LGHDT; CDR2 reads YNNKEL (reference sequence). CDR3 sequence reads: CASSQDEDGTEAFF. As DNA, the CDR3 is TGTGCCAGCAGCCAAGACGAGGATGGGACTGAAGCTTTCTTT.

This chain uses TRBV3-1 (or the pseudogene TRBV3-2) with TRBJ1-2, with 8 bases aligning to TRBD1. The V segment lost 6 bases and the J segment 14 bases; nucleotides outside the gene matches: 8. CDR1 is LGHDT and CDR2 is YNNKEL in the germline V gene (reference sequence). This CDR3 has 11 residues. The CDR3 here is CASSHDRGYTF. The CDR3 nucleotides read TGTGCCAGCAGTCACGACAGGGGATATACCTTC.

The J gene is TRBJ2-2, the V gene TRBV5-4; D perhaps matches TRBD2 (6 bases). V was cut by 1 base and J by 1 base, with 11 bases left in between. Per the germline V gene, CDR1 is SGHNT and CDR2 is YYREEE (reference sequence). There are 16 residues in the CDR3. This CDR3 is CASSLWAGGNTGELFF. The CDR3 nucleotides read TGTGCCAGCAGCTTGTGGGCCGGGGGGAACACCGGGGAGCTGTTTTTT.

J is TRBJ2-7 and V is TRBV10-1; 9 bases fit TRBD1. V was pared by 6 bases and J by 0 bases, with 9 bases of the junction left unmatched. Germline values: CDR1 WNHNN, CDR2 SYGVQD (reference sequence). CDR3 length: 16 amino acids. CDR3 residues: CASSSGTGNPSYEQYF. The CDR3, as DNA: TGCGCCAGCAGCTCCGGGACAGGGAATCCCTCCTACGAGCAGTACTTC.

The table lists this clone with a few counts. The CDR3 sequence: CASSSFPRRRNTEAFF. DNA for the CDR3: TGTGCCAGCAGCTCCTTCCCGCGGCGGCGGAACACTGAAGCTTTCTTT. The chain is built from TRBV7-4 and TRBJ1-1, with D unclear. CDR1 is SGHVT and CDR2 is SQSDAQ in the germline V gene. The CDR3 is 16 amino acids. Trimming pared 4 bases from V and 1 base from J, leaving 16 bases between.

The genes are TRBV27 and TRBJ2-7; 10 nucleotides line up with TRBD1. V shed 4 bases and J 2 bases; nucleotides not matched to a gene: 5. The CDR3 sequence is 15 residues long. CDR1 and CDR2 (germline): MNHEY, SMNVEV (reference sequence). DNA of the CDR3: TGTGCCAGCAGTTACGGGACAGGGGTACCCTACGAGCAGTACTTC. Translating gives CASSYGTGVPYEQYF.

The chain links TRBV5-1 to TRBJ1-6, with a possible D match to TRBD1 (5 bases). The CDR3 runs to 17 residues. The ends were cut back, 0 bases at V and 2 bases at J, with 12 bases in the middle. In germline, CDR1 is SGHRS, CDR2 YFSETQ. The CDR3 region is CASSLGDGGTYNSPLHF. The CDR3 DNA is TGCGCCAGCAGCTTGGGGGACGGAGGGACCTATAATTCACCCCTCCACTTT.

This chain links TRBV6-5 with TRBJ2-7; D uncertain. The germline gives CDR1 MNHEY, CDR2 SVGAGI. With 5 bases removed from V and 2 bases from J, the gap between germline ends came to 13 bases. The CDR3 totals 14 residues. The CDR3 is CASSQTEIAYEQYF. The CDR3 DNA reads TGTGCCAGCAGTCAAACAGAGATCGCCTACGAGCAGTACTTC.

The chain couples TRBV7-2 to TRBJ1-4; D is ambiguous. CDR1 is SGHTA and CDR2 is FQGNSA in the germline V gene. Trimming left V 5 bases short and J 3 bases short, with 10 bases between. The CDR3 is made up of 14 amino acids. The CDR3 protein is CASSLSSPNEKLFF. The CDR3, as DNA: TGTGCCAGCAGCCTGAGTAGTCCTAATGAAAAACTGTTTTTT. The full variable domain, with the rest looked up from reference TRBV7-2 and TRBJ1-4, is GAGVSQSPSNKVTEKGKDVELRCDPISGHTALYWYRQSLGQGLEFLIYFQGNSAPDKSGLPSDRFSAERTGGSVSTLTIQRTQQEDSAVYLCASSLSSPNEKLFFGSGTQLSVL.

The chain is built from TRBV10-1 and TRBJ2-3; 9 nucleotides match TRBD2. The CDR3 runs 15 residues. Trimming took 3 bases from V and 3 from J; bases not matched to a gene: 4. CDR1 is WNHNN and CDR2 is SYGVQD in the germline V gene (reference sequence). This CDR3 is CASSESRGGTDTQYF. The CDR3 coding sequence is TGCGCCAGCAGTGAATCGCGGGGGGGTACAGATACGCAGTATTTT.

J is TRBJ2-1 and V is TRBV9, with 7 bases that match TRBD2. The V gene's germline CDR1 is SGDLS and CDR2 YYNGEE. The CDR3 is made up of 14 amino acids. The junction had 4 bases not matched to a gene; V was cut back by 3 bases and J by 4 bases. The CDR3 here is CASSAGTTYNEQFF. The CDR3 DNA reads as TGTGCCAGCAGCGCCGGGACTACTTACAATGAGCAGTTCTTC.

The chain uses TRBV6-2 or TRBV6-3 and TRBJ2-5; D is perhaps TRBD1 (5 bases). The CDR3 loop spans 15 amino acids. CDR1 and CDR2 from the germline V gene are MNHEY and SVGEGT. V was trimmed by 0 bases and J by 4 bases, leaving 12 bases between them. CDR3: CASSYSNQGRETQYF. DNA of the CDR3: TGTGCCAGCAGTTACTCGAACCAGGGTAGAGAGACCCAGTACTTC.

This clone was counted a single time. The CDR3 region has the DNA TGTGCCAGCAGCCCCCCACCTAGCGGGGATTGGCAGACCCAGTACTTC. Protein product: CASSPPPSGDWQTQYF. This chain connects TRBV5-4 to TRBJ2-5, with 9 nucleotides matching TRBD2. CDR1 and CDR2 from the germline V gene are SGHNT and YYREEE (reference sequence). J gave up 6 bases and V 4 bases, and 13 bases lay outside the gene matches. The CDR3 has 16 amino acids.

The V call is TRBV6-6, the J call TRBJ1-2; 8 nucleotides align to TRBD1. The junction had 7 bases not matched to a gene; V was cut back by 6 bases and J by 4 bases. The V gene's germline CDR1 is MNHNY and CDR2 SVGAGI (reference sequence). This CDR3 region has 14 residues. The CDR3: CASSPHDRGYGYTF. The CDR3 coding sequence is TGTGCCAGCAGCCCCCATGACAGGGGCTATGGCTACACCTTC.

The V call is TRBV5-5, the J call TRBJ1-4, with 8 positions matching TRBD1. CDR1 is SGHKS and CDR2 is YYEKEE in the germline V gene (reference sequence). Losses at the gene ends were 0 bases for V and 7 bases for J; bases not matched to a gene: 5. The CDR3 covers 15 residues. The CDR3 sequence: CASSLDSRGREKLFF. As DNA, the CDR3 is TGTGCCAGCAGCTTGGATTCCAGGGGGCGTGAAAAACTGTTTTTT.